Below are 2 T cell receptor beta chains sequenced from a single sample in a study of technical replicates of blood from a handful of donors. Sequenced by immunoSEQ multiplex PCR; TCRdb stores in-frame clones only, minus some. The sample lists approximately 81,000 clones; 90% to 97% were seen once. The sequenced material came from T cells isolated from PBMCs. These receptors all come from a human donor in good health.

This chain uses TRBV11-2 with TRBJ2-7; tentatively, D is TRBD1 (6 bases). CDR3 length: 12 amino acids. The V and J ends lost 8 bases and 12 bases respectively, with 20 bases between them. The germline CDR1 and CDR2 sequences are SGHAT and FQNNGV. CDR3 coding DNA: TGTGCCAGCCAGCCCGTCGGGACAAGTTCGTACTTC. Translated: CASQPVGTSSYF. The full variable domain, in which reference TRBV11-2 and TRBJ2-7 provide the parts outside the CDR3, is EAGVAQSPRYKIIEKRQSVAFWCNPISGHATLYWYQQILGQGPKLLIQFQNNGVVDDSQLPKDRFSAERLKGVDSTLKIQPAKLEDSAVYLCASQPVGTSSYFGPGTRLTVT.

CDR3 loop: CSVVYLGQSNTEAFF. CDR3 nucleotide sequence: TGCAGCGTTGTCTATCTGGGGCAGTCGAACACTGAAGCTTTCTTT. The J gene is TRBJ1-1, the V gene TRBV29-1; the D gene is possibly TRBD1 (5 bases). CDR3 length: 15 residues. Germline loops: CDR1 SQVTM, CDR2 ANQGSEA. V was clipped by 4 bases and J by 1 base, with 16 bases between them. The whole variable domain, filled in from reference TRBV29-1 and TRBJ1-1, reads SAVISQKPSRDICQRGTSLTIQCQVDSQVTMMFWYRQQPGQSLTLIATANQGSEATYESGFVIDKFPISRPNLTFSTLTVSNMSPEDSSIYLCSVVYLGQSNTEAFFGQGTRLTVV.